The present T cell receptor beta chain was sequenced within a study of human T cells and chemical hapten exposure. The CDR3 sequence is 13 residues long. CDR1 and CDR2 from the germline V gene are KGHSH and LQKENI. TCRdb ran MiXCR on the RACE reads and lists one entry per CDR3 protein. The repertoire includes about 130,000 distinct CDR3 sequences, approximately 9.5% of them detected once, and 1.5% to 2% sits in the top ten. Indicated time point: healthy volunteer bleed at 2 weeks. RNA extraction used unfractionated whole blood as the source of total RNA. A note on this clonotype: One end of the junction fails to match germline, which may point to a read error.

The sequenced material came from whole blood. This clonotype was sampled from a male donor in good health. Some clones in this sample may be carry-over from other donors' samples. The chain has TRBV18 and TRBJ2-7; D may correspond to TRBD1 or TRBD2 (5 bases each). CDR3 sequence reads: CASSPGTSFEQYF. The CDR3 DNA reads TGTGCCAGCTCCCCCGGGACGTCCTTCGAGCAGTACTTC.